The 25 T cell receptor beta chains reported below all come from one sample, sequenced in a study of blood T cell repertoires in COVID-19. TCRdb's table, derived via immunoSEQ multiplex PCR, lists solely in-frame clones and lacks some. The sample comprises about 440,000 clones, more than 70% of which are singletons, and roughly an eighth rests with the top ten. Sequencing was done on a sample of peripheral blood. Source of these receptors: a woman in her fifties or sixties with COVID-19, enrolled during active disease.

The CDR3: CASSPPGDRGRNGYTF. CDR3 nucleotide sequence: TGTGCCAGCAGCCCCCCCGGGGACAGGGGGCGCAATGGCTACACCTTC. This chain uses TRBV7-7 with TRBJ1-2; 12 nucleotides align to TRBD1. The CDR3 totals 16 residues. Per the germline V gene, CDR1 is SSHAT and CDR2 is FNYEAQ (reference sequence). V lost 5 bases, J lost 6 bases, and 10 bases stayed unmatched.

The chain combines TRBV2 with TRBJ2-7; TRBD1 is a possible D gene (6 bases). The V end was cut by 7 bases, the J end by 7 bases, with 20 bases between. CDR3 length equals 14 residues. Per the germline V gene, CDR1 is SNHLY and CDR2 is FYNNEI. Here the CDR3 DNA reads TGTGCCAGCACCCAAATGGACAGCCGTTGGGAGCAGTACTTC. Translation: CASTQMDSRWEQYF.

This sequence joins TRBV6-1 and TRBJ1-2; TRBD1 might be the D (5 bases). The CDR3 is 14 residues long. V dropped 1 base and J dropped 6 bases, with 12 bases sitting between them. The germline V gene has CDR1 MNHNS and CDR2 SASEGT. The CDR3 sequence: CASSEVDGGNGYTF. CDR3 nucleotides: TGTGCCAGCAGTGAAGTGGATGGGGGGAATGGCTACACCTTC.

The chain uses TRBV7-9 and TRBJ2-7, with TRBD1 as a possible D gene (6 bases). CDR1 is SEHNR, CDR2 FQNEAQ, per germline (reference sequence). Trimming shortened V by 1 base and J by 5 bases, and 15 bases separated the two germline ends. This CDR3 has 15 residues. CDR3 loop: CASSLGDRREHEQYF. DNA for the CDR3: TGTGCCAGCAGCTTAGGCGACAGGCGAGAGCACGAGCAGTACTTC.

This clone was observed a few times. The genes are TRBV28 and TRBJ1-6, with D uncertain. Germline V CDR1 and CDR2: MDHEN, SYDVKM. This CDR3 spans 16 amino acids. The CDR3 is CASAGEVGTYNSPLHF. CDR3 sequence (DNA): TGTGCGTCCGCCGGGGAAGTCGGCACCTATAATTCACCCCTCCACTTT. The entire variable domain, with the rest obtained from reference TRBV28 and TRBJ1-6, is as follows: DVKVTQSSRYLVKRTGEKVFLECVQDMDHENMFWYRQDPGLGLRLIYFSYDVKMKEKGDIPEGYSVSREKKERFSLILESASTNQTSMYLCASAGEVGTYNSPLHFGNGTRLTVT.

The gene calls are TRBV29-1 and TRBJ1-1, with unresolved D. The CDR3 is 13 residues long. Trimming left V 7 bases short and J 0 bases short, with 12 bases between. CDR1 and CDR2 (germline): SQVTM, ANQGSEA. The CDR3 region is CSGSGRMNTEAFF. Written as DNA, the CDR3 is TGCAGCGGCAGTGGTCGCATGAACACTGAAGCTTTCTTT.

The DNA of the CDR3 is TGTGCCAGCAGTCTCAGGACAGGCCTCTCTGGAAACACCATATATTTT. Translated, it gives CASSLRTGLSGNTIYF. This rearrangement joins TRBV2 to TRBJ1-3; TRBD1 agrees at 7 bases. Trimming removed 5 bases from V and 0 bases from J; junction bases left unmatched: 7. Germline V gives CDR1 SNHLY, CDR2 FYNNEI. The CDR3 runs 16 residues.

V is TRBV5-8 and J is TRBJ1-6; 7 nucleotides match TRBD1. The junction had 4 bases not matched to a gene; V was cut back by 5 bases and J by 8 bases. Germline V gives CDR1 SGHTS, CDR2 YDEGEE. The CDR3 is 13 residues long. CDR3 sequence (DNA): TGTGCCAGCAGGACAGGGATGTATTCACCCCTCCACTTT. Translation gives CASRTGMYSPLHF.

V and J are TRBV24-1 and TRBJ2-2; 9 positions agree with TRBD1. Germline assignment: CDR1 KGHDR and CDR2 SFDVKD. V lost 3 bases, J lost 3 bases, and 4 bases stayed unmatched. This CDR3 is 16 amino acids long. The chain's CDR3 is CATSDLGTGYTGELFF. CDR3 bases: TGTGCCACCAGTGATCTGGGGACAGGGTACACCGGGGAGCTGTTTTTT.

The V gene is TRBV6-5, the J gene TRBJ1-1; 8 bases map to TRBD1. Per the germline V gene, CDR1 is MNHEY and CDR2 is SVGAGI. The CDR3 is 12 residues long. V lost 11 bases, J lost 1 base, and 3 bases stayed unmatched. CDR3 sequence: CAGTGSNTEAFF. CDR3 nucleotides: TGTGCCGGGACAGGATCGAACACTGAAGCTTTCTTT.

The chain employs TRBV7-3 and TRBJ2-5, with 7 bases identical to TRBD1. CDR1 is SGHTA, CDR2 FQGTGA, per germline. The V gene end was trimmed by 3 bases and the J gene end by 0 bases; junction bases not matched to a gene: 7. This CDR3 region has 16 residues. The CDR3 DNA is TGTGCCAGCAGCTTGACCGGGACAGTGGACCAAGAGACCCAGTACTTC. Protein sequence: CASSLTGTVDQETQYF.

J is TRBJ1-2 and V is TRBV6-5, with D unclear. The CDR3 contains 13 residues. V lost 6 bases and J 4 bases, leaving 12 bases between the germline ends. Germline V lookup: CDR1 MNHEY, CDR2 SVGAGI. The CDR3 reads CASSQEVGYGYTF. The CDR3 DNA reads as TGTGCCAGCAGCCAGGAGGTCGGCTATGGCTACACCTTC.

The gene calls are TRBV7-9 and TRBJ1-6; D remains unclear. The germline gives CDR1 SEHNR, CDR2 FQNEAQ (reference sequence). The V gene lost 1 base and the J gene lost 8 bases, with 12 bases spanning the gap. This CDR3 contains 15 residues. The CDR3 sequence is CASSLGSVQDSPLHF. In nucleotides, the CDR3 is TGTGCCAGCAGCTTAGGGTCGGTGCAGGATTCACCCCTCCACTTT.

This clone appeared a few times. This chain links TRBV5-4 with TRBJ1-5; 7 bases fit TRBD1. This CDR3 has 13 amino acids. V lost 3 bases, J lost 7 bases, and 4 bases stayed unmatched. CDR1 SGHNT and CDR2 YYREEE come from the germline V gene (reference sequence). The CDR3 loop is CASSWDSEQPQHF. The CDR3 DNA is TGTGCCAGCAGCTGGGACAGCGAACAGCCCCAGCATTTT.

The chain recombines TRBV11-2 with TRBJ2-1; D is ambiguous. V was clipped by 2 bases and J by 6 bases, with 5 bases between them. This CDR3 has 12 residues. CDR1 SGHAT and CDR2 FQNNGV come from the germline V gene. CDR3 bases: TGTGCCAGCAGCTTATTATCCAATGAGCAGTTCTTC. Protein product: CASSLLSNEQFF.

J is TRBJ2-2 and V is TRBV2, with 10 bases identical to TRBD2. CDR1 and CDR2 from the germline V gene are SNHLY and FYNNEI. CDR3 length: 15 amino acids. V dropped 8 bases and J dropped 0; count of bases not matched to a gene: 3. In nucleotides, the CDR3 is TGTGCCAGCGCAGCGGGGGGGCCGAACACCGGGGAGCTGTTTTTT. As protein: CASAAGGPNTGELFF.

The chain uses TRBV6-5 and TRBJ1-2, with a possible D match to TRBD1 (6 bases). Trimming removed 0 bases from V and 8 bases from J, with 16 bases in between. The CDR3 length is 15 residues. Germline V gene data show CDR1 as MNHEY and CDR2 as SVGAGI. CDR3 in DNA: TGTGCCAGCAGTTACTCGATTTCAGGGGTGGGAGGCTACACCTTC. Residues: CASSYSISGVGGYTF.

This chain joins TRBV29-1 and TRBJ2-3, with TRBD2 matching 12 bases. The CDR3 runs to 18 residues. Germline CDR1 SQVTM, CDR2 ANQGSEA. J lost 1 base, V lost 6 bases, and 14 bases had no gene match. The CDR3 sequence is CSVAGLAGGTTRTDTQYF. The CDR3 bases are TGCAGCGTCGCGGGCCTAGCGGGGGGGACTACCCGCACAGATACGCAGTATTTT.

The chain's CDR3 is CAADLGTGSSSPLHF. DNA for the CDR3: TGTGCCGCCGATCTCGGGACAGGTAGTAGTTCACCCCTCCACTTT. This chain connects TRBV30 to TRBJ1-6, with 8 nucleotides matching TRBD1. V shed 8 bases and J 9 bases; nucleotides not matched to a gene: 15. From germline, CDR1 is GTSNPN and CDR2 SVGIG (reference sequence). CDR3 size: 15 residues.

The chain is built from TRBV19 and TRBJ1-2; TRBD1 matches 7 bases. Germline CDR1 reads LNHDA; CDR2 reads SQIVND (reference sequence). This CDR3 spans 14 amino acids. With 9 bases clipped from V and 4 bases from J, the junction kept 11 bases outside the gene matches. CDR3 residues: CARPGQRGSYGYTF. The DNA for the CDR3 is TGTGCCAGACCGGGACAGAGAGGGTCCTATGGCTACACCTTC.

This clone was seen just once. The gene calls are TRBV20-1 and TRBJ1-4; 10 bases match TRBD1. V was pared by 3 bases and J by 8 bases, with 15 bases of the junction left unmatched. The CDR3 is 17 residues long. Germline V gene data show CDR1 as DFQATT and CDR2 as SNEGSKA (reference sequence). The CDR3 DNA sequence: TGCAGTGCTAGTCGCCACACCGGGACAGGGGTAGAAGAAAAACTGTTTTTT. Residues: CSASRHTGTGVEEKLFF.

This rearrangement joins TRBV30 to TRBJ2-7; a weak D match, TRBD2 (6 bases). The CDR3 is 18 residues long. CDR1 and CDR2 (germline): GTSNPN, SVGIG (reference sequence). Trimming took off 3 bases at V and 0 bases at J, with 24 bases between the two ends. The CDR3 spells CAWRSRGAGISSSYEQYF. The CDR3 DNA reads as TGTGCCTGGAGGAGCCGCGGGGCGGGGATTTCTAGCTCCTACGAGCAGTACTTC.

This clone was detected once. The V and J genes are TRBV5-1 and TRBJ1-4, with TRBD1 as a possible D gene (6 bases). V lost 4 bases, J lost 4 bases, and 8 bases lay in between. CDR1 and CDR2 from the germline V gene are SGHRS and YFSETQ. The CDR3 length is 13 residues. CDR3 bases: TGCGCCAGCAGCAGACAGGATAATGAAAAACTGTTTTTT. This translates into CASSRQDNEKLFF.

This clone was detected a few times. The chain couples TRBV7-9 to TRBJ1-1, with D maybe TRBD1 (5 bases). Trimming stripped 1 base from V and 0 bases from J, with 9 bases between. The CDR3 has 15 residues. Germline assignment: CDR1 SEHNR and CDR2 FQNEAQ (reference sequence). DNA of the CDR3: TGTGCCAGCAGCTTAGATGGGGCCTTGAACACTGAAGCTTTCTTT. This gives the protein CASSLDGALNTEAFF.

CDR3 sequence: CASSQDGGGLDNEQFF. In nucleotides, the CDR3 is TGCGCCAGCAGCCAAGATGGCGGGGGGCTTGACAATGAGCAGTTCTTC. The chain recombines TRBV4-1 with TRBJ2-1; 8 nucleotides agree with TRBD2. This CDR3 is built from 16 residues. Per the germline V gene, CDR1 is MGHRA and CDR2 is YSYEKL. Trimming took 0 bases from V and 5 from J; bases not matched to a gene: 6.